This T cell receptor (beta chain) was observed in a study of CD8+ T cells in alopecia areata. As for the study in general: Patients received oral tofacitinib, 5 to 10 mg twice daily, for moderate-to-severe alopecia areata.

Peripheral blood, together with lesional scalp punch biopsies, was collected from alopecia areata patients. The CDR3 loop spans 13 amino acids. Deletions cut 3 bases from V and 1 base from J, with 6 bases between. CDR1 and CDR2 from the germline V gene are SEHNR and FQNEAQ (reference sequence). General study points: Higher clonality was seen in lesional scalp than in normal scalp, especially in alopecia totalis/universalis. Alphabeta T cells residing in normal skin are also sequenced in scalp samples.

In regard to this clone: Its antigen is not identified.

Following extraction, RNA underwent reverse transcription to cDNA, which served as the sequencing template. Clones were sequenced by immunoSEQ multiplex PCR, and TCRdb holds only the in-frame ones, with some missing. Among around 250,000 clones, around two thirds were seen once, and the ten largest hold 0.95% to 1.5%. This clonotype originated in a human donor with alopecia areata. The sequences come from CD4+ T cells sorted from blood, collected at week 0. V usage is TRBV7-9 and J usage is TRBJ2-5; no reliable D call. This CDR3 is CASSFSTQETQYF. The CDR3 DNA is TGTGCCAGCAGCTTCAGCACCCAAGAGACCCAGTACTTC.